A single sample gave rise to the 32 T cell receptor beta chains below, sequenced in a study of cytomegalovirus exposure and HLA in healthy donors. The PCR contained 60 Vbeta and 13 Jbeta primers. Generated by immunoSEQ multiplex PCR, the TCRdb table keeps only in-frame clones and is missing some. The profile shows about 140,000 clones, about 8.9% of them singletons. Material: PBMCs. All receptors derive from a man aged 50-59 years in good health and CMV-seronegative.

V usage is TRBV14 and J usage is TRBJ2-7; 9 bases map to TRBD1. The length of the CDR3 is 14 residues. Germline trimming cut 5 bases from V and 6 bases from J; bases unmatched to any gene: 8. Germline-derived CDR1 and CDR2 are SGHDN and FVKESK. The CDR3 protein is CASSGRDRASEQYF. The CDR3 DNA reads TGTGCCAGCAGCGGTCGGGACAGGGCTTCCGAGCAGTACTTC.

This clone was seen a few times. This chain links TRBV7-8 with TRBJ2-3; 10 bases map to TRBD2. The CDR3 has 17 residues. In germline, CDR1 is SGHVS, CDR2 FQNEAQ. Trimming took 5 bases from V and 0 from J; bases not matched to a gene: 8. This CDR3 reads CASSGRLAGPSTDTQYF. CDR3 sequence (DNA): TGTGCCAGCAGCGGCAGACTAGCGGGCCCTAGCACAGATACGCAGTATTTT.

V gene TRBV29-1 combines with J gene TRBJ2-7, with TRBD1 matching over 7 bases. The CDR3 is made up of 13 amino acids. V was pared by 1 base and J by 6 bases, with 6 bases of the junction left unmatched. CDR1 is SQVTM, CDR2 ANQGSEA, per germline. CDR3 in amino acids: CSVEGQGSSEQYF. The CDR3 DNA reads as TGCAGCGTTGAAGGACAGGGATCTTCCGAGCAGTACTTC.

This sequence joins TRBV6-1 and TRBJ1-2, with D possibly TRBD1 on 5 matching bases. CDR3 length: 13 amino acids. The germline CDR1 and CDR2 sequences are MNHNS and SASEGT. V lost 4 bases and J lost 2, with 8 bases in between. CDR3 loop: CASSGQPNYGYTF. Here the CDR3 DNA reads TGTGCCAGCAGTGGACAGCCCAACTATGGCTACACCTTC.

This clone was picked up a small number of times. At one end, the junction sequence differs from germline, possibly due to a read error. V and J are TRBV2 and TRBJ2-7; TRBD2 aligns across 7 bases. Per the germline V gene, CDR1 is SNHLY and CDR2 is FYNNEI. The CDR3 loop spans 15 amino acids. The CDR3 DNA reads TGTGCCAGCAGTGTTTCCGGGCGGGGGTCCTTCGAGCAGTACTTC. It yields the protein CASSVSGRGSFEQYF.

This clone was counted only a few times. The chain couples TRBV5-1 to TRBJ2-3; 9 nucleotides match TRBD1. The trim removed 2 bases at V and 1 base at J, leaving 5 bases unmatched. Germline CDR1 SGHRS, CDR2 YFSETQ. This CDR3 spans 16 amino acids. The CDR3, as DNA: TGCGCCAGCAGCTTATACCGGGACAGGGGCACAGATACGCAGTATTTT. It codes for CASSLYRDRGTDTQYF.

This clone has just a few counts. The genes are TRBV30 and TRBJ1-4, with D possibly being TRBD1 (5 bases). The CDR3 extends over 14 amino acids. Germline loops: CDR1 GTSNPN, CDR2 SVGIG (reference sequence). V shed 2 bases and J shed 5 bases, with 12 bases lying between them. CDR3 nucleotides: TGTGCCTGGAGTTGGGGGGACGGGAATGAAAAACTGTTTTTT. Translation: CAWSWGDGNEKLFF.

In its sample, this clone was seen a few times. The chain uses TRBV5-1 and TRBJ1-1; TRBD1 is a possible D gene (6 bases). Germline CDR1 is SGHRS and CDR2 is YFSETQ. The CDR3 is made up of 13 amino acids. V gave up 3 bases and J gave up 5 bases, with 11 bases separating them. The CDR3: CASSSHTGTEAFF. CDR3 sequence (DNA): TGCGCCAGCAGCTCTCACACAGGGACTGAAGCTTTCTTT. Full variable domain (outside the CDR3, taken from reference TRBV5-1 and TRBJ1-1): KAGVTQTPRYLIKTRGQQVTLSCSPISGHRSVSWYQQTPGQGLQFLFEYFSETQRNKGNFPGRFSGRQFSNSRSEMNVSTLELGDSALYLCASSSHTGTEAFFGQGTRLTVV.

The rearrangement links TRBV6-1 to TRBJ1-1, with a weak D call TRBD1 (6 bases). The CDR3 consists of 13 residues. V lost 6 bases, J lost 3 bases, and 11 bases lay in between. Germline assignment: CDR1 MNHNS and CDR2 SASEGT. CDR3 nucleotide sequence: TGTGCCAGCAGCCTCTGGGGGCACACTGAAGCTTTCTTT. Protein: CASSLWGHTEAFF.

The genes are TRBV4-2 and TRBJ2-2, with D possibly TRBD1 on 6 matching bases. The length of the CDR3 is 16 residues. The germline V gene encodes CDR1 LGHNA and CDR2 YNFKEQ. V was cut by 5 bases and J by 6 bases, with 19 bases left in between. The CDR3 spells CASSFRTVPGPGELFF. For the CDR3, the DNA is TGTGCCAGCAGCTTCCGGACAGTCCCCGGGCCCGGGGAGCTGTTTTTT.

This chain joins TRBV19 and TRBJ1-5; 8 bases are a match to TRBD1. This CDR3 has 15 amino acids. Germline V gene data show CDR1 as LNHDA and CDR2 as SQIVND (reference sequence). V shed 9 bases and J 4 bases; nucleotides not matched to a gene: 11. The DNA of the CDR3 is TGTGCCAGCGGATTAGACAGGGGTGGGAATCAGCCCCAGCATTTT. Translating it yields CASGLDRGGNQPQHF.

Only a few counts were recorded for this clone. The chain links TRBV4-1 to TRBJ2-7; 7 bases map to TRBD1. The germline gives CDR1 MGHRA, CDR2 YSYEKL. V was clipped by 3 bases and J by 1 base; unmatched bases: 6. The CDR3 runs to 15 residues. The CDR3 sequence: CASSHVGGASYEQYF. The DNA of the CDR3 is TGCGCCAGCAGCCACGTAGGGGGCGCTTCCTACGAGCAGTACTTC.

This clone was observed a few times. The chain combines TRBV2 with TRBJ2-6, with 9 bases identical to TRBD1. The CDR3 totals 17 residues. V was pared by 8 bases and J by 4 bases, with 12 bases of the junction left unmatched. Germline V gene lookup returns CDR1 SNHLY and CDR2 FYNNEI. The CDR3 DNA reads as TGTGCCAGCGGGGGACAGGGAGGGGTCCCGGGGGCCAACGTCCTGACTTTC. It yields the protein CASGGQGGVPGANVLTF.

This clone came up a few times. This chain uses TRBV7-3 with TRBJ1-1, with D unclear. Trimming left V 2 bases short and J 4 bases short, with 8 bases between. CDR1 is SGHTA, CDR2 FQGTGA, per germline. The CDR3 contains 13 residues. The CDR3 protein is CASSLFGSTEAFF. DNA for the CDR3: TGTGCCAGCAGCTTATTTGGGAGCACTGAAGCTTTCTTT.

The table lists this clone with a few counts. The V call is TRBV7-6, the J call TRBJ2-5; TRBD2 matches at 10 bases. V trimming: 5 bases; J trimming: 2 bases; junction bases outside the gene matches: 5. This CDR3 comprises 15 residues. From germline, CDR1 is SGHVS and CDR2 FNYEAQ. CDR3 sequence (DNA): TGTGCCAGCAGCCCGATAGCGGGGGGACAAGAGACCCAGTACTTC. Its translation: CASSPIAGGQETQYF.

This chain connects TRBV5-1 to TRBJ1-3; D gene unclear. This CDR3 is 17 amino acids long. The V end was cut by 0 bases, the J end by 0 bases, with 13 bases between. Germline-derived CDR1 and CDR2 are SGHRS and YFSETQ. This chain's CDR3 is CASSLDPGRDSGNTIYF. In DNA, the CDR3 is TGCGCCAGCAGCTTGGATCCCGGGAGGGACTCTGGAAACACCATATATTTT.

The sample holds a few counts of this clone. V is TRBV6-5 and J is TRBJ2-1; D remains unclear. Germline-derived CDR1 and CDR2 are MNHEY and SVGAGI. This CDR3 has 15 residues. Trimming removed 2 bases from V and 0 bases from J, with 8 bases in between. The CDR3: CASSYETHSYNEQFF. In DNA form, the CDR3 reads TGTGCCAGCAGTTACGAGACACACTCCTACAATGAGCAGTTCTTC.

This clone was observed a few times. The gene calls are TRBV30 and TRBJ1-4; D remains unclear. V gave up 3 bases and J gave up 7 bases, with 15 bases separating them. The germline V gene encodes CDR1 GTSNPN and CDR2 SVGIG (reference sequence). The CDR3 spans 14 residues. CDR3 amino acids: CAWRESTLGEKLFF. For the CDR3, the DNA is TGTGCCTGGAGGGAGAGTACTCTTGGTGAAAAACTGTTTTTT.

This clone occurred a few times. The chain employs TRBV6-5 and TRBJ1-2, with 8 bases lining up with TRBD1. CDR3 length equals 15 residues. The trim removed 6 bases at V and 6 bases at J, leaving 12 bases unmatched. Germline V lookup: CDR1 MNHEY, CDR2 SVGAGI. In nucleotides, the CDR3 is TGTGCCAGCAGGCCCTTCGGGACAGGTACTAATGGCTACACCTTC. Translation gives CASRPFGTGTNGYTF.

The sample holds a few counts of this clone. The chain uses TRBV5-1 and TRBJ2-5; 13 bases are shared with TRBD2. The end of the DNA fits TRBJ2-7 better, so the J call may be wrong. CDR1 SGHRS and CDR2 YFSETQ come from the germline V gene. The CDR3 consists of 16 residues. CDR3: CASSQGLAGVSYEQYF. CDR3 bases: TGCGCCAGCAGCCAAGGACTAGCGGGAGTGTCCTACGAGCAGTACTTC.

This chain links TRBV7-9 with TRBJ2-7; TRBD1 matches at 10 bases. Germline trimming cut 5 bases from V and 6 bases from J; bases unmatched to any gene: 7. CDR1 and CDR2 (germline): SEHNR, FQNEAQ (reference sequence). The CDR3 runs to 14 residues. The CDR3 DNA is TGTGCCAGCAGCGTGACGGGACAGGGGACCGAGCAGTACTTC. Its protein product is CASSVTGQGTEQYF.

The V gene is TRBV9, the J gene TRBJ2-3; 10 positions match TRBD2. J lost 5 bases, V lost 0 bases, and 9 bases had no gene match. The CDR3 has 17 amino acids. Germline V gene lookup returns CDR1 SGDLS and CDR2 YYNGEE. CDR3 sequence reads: CASSVDPAGGPGDTQYF. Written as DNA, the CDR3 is TGTGCCAGCAGCGTAGATCCAGCGGGAGGGCCGGGAGATACGCAGTATTTT.

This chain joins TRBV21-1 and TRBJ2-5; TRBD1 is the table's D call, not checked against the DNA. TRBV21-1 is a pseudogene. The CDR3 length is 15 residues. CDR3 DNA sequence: TGTGCCAGCAGCAAGGGGACAGGGGGCGTGGAGACCCAGTACTTC. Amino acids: CASSKGTGGVETQYF.

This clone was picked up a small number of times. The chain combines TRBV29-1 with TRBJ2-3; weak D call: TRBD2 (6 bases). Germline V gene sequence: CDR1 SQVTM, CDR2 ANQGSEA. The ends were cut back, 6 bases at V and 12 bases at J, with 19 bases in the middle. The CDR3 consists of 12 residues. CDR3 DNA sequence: TGCAGCGTCGCCCGGGACTCTATTACCCAGTATTTT. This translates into CSVARDSITQYF.

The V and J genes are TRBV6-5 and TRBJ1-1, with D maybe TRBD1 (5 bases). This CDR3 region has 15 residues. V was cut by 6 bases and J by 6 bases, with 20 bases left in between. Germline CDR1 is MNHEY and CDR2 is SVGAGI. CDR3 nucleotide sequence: TGTGCCAGCAGACCGACGGCGCAGGGAAAGGCTGAAGCTTTCTTT. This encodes CASRPTAQGKAEAFF.

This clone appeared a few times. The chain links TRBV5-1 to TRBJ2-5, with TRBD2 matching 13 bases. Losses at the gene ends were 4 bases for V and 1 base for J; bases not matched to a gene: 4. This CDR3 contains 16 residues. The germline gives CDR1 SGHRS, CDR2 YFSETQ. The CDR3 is CASSPGTSGTQETQYF. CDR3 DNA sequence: TGCGCCAGCAGCCCAGGGACTAGCGGGACCCAAGAGACCCAGTACTTC.

Here the CDR3 DNA reads TGTGCCAGCAGTGCTGACAGGCGAGCTTTCTTT. Protein product: CASSADRRAFF. The chain employs TRBV28 and TRBJ1-1, with a possible D match to TRBD1 (6 bases). Germline V CDR1 and CDR2: MDHEN, SYDVKM. The CDR3 is 11 residues long. Trimming stripped 5 bases from V and 10 bases from J, with 11 bases between.

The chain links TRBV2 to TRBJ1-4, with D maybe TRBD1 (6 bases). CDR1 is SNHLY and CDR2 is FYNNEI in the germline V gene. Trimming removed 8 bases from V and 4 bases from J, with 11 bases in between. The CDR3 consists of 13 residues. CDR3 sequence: CASQGSFNEKLFF. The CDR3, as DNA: TGTGCCAGCCAGGGGAGCTTTAATGAAAAACTGTTTTTT.

The CDR3 is CASSEGGGGRQETQYF. The DNA of the CDR3 is TGTGCCAGCAGTGAAGGCGGGGGAGGGAGGCAAGAGACCCAGTACTTC. J is TRBJ2-5 and V is TRBV6-1; 7 nucleotides line up with TRBD2. The CDR3 covers 16 residues. The V gene end was trimmed by 1 base and the J gene end by 2 bases; junction bases not matched to a gene: 7. CDR1 is MNHNS and CDR2 is SASEGT in the germline V gene.

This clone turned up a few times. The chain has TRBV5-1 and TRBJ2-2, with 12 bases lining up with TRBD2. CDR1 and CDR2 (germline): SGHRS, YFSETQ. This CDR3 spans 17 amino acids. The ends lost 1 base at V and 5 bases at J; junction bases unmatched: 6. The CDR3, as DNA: TGCGCCAGCAGCTTGCTAGCGGGAGGGCGGACGACCGGGGAGCTGTTTTTT. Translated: CASSLLAGGRTTGELFF.

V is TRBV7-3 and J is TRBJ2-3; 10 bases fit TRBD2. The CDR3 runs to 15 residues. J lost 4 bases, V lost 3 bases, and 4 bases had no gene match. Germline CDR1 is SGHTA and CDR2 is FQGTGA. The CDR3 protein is CASSFFSGGPDTQYF. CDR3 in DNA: TGTGCCAGCAGCTTCTTTAGCGGGGGGCCAGATACGCAGTATTTT.

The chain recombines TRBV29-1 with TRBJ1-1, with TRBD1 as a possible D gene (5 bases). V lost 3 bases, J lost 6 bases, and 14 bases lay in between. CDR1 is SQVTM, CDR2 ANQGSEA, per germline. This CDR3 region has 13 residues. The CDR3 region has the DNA TGCAGCGTTGACTCCCCAGGGAGGGCTGAAGCTTTCTTT. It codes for CSVDSPGRAEAFF.